This T cell receptor (beta chain) was profiled in a study of preoperative IRX-2 immunotherapy in early breast cancer (dated by TCRdb to the late 2010s). Library preparation was by the immunoSEQ multiplex PCR assay. The table comes from immuneACCESS by way of TCRdb, which keeps in-frame sequences with V and J called. Part of the clones is missing from these tables; in studies checked, under half for an unresolved V gene and the rest for unknown reasons. The sample table contains approximately 96,000 clones; only one count was recorded for 70% to 90% of them. The ten largest clones add up to roughly 2% of the sample. This specimen's treatment or condition label, per the study, means: preoperative locoregional IRX-2 cytokine immunotherapy. The samples were obtained from a phase Ib study that tested preoperative, locoregional IRX-2 cytokine immunotherapy meant to prime immune responses. The donors were early-stage breast cancer patients who were given IRX-2 prior to surgery.

Of note for this clone: Which antigen it targets is not known. No base qualities exist here, and no much larger clone lies one base off it.

This receptor was taken from a human donor with breast cancer. The sequenced sample was tumor tissue, obtained after IRX-2 immunotherapy.

The CDR3 reads as follows: CASSWGGSGANEQFF. The sequenced DNA is TGCGCCAGCAGCTGGGGGGGAAGTGGCGCCAATGAGCAGTTCTTC. The rearranged chain carries TRBV5-1 and TRBJ2-1; a stretch of 7 junction bases matches TRBD2. For CDR1 and CDR2, the germline V gene lists SGHRS and YFSETQ. Trimmed from V: 3 bases; trimmed from J: 6 bases; junction bases lacking a gene match: 9. From the cysteine through the phenylalanine, the CDR3 covers 15 amino acids. The only DNA kept is the CDR3, 45 bases in frame from the first base. Where the CDR3 stops, the reference TRBV5-1 and TRBJ2-1 genes take over; the full variable domain is KAGVTQTPRYLIKTRGQQVTLSCSPISGHRSVSWYQQTPGQGLQFLFEYFSETQRNKGNFPGRFSGRQFSNSRSEMNVSTLELGDSALYLCASSWGGSGANEQFFGPGTRLTVL.